The rows below give T cell receptor beta chains drawn from one sample of a study of CD4 T cells in relation to SARS-CoV-2 and coronaviruses. Their cognate antigens are unknown. Sequencing used immunoSEQ multiplex PCR; TCRdb keeps in-frame clones, though not all of them. The sample includes 37,000 or so clones, approximately 77% of them seen just once. The sample was naive CD4+ T cells from PBMCs, cultured in vitro. These receptor sequences come from an adult with COVID-19. CDR3s include the opening cysteine and the closing phenylalanine or tryptophan. Fields, in order: D gene, J gene, clone size, V gene, CDR3 protein, CDR3 DNA. The D gene is left open where the match is weak. Clone size appears in some rows only: once, few, many, or a class for an expanded clone.

d_call: -; j_call: TRBJ2-7; clone_size: -; v_call: TRBV3-1/TRBV3-2; cdr3_aa: CASSQEPGVEQYF; cdr3_nt: TGTGCCAGCAGCCAGGAGCCCGGGGTGGAGCAGTACTTC
d_call: -; j_call: TRBJ2-3; clone_size: -; v_call: TRBV25-1; cdr3_aa: CASTLAYTDTQYF; cdr3_nt: TGTGCCAGCACCTTAGCTTACACAGATACGCAGTATTTT
d_call: -; j_call: TRBJ2-7; clone_size: -; v_call: TRBV7-9; cdr3_aa: CASRDTDSYEQYF; cdr3_nt: TGTGCCAGCAGGGATACTGACTCCTACGAGCAGTACTTC
d_call: -; j_call: TRBJ1-4; clone_size: -; v_call: TRBV7-9; cdr3_aa: CASSLGATNEKLFF; cdr3_nt: TGTGCCAGCAGCTTGGGTGCAACTAATGAAAAACTGTTTTTT
d_call: -; j_call: TRBJ2-1; clone_size: -; v_call: TRBV28; cdr3_aa: CASRQGTVSEQFF; cdr3_nt: TGTGCCAGCAGACAGGGTACGGTCAGTGAGCAGTTCTTC
d_call: -; j_call: TRBJ2-3; clone_size: -; v_call: TRBV7-9; cdr3_aa: CASSLVRTGTDTQYF; cdr3_nt: TGTGCCAGCAGCTTAGTTCGAACCGGGACAGATACGCAGTATTTT
d_call: TRBD1; j_call: TRBJ1-6; clone_size: -; v_call: TRBV28; cdr3_aa: CASSPTGTGGESPLHF; cdr3_nt: TGTGCCAGCAGCCCTACCGGGACAGGGGGAGAGTCACCCCTCCACTTT
d_call: -; j_call: TRBJ2-5; clone_size: once; v_call: TRBV2; cdr3_aa: CASSGQQQETQYF; cdr3_nt: TGTGCCAGCAGTGGACAGCAGCAAGAGACCCAGTACTTC
d_call: -; j_call: TRBJ2-3; clone_size: -; v_call: TRBV20-1; cdr3_aa: CSASGHFSAGSTDTQYF; cdr3_nt: TGCAGTGCTAGTGGGCACTTCAGTGCGGGAAGCACAGATACGCAGTATTTT
d_call: -; j_call: TRBJ1-6; clone_size: -; v_call: TRBV7-9; cdr3_aa: CASSRDSRNSPLHF; cdr3_nt: TGTGCCAGCAGCCGCGACAGCCGGAATTCACCCCTCCACTTT
d_call: -; j_call: TRBJ1-1; clone_size: few; v_call: TRBV7-3; cdr3_aa: CASSLEWAGASEAFF; cdr3_nt: TGTGCCAGCAGCTTAGAATGGGCAGGTGCGTCTGAAGCTTTCTTT
d_call: -; j_call: TRBJ1-5; clone_size: once; v_call: TRBV23-1; cdr3_aa: CASSQQGHGQPQHF; cdr3_nt: TGCGCCAGCAGTCAACAGGGACACGGGCAGCCCCAGCATTTT
d_call: TRBD2; j_call: TRBJ2-3; clone_size: once; v_call: TRBV5-4; cdr3_aa: CASSLGLAGEADTQYF; cdr3_nt: TGTGCCAGCAGCTTGGGGCTAGCGGGAGAGGCAGATACGCAGTATTTT
d_call: -; j_call: TRBJ1-6; clone_size: few; v_call: TRBV28; cdr3_aa: CASSLMVLELSPLHF; cdr3_nt: TGTGCCAGCAGTTTAATGGTCCTAGAGTTATCACCCCTCCACTTT
d_call: -; j_call: TRBJ2-7; clone_size: once; v_call: TRBV30; cdr3_aa: CAWSLIYEQYF; cdr3_nt: TGTGCCTGGAGTCTCATATACGAGCAGTACTTC
d_call: -; j_call: TRBJ2-1; clone_size: -; v_call: TRBV18; cdr3_aa: CASSPRGATYNEQFF; cdr3_nt: TGTGCCAGCTCACCCAGGGGCGCCACCTACAATGAGCAGTTCTTC